The clone carrying this TCR beta chain appeared a few times. The target antigen is unknown. Molecular barcoded adaptors covering alpha/delta and beta/gamma chains were used on around 400 ng RNA. TCRdb re-analysed the reads in MiXCR, keeping a single row per CDR3 protein. The table records around 65,000 distinct CDR3 sequences, roughly 19% of them present only once. The CDR3 totals 16 residues. Germline CDR1 reads MNHNS; CDR2 reads SASEGT. V lost 1 base, J lost 0 bases, and 10 bases lay in between. This sample was included in a study of read filtering for tumor transcriptome and immune sequencing. At the level of the study: Among patients, some 17 were male and more than 13 female, aged roughly 45 to 80 (mean roughly 63). RNA-seq yielded only about 80 to 1,400 TCR reads, IR-seq about 4.05 to 10.27 million.

Study-wide findings and caveats: Compared with RNA-seq, IR-seq gave much higher clonotype depth and reliability. In IR-seq, single-read clonotypes were roughly 82% of clonotypes but 3.5% to 4% of reads.

Sequenced: a population of CD138-negative cells sorted from bone marrow. The chain has TRBV6-1 and TRBJ1-5, with unresolved D. The clonotype was recovered from a donor at least 40 years old with multiple myeloma. The CDR3 here is CASSEEAAYSNQPQHF. As DNA, the CDR3 is TGTGCCAGCAGTGAAGAGGCAGCATATAGCAATCAGCCCCAGCATTTT.